Sequencing of this T cell receptor beta chain was carried out in a study of blood T cell repertoires in COVID-19 (dated by TCRdb to about 2020). Regarding the study in general: Collaborator samples came from the United States, Italy and Spain and covered acute and convalescent phases of COVID-19. The prospective study material was composed of cDNA or gDNA derived from T cells, B-cell-depleted T cells, or PBMCs. The sample metadata nearly always contained a de-identified subject ID, COVID-19 status, age in years and sex. Where HLA class I and class II types were available, the types were taken from metadata supplied by the sample provider, not from assay-based typing. Deeply sampled blood TCRbeta repertoires from subjects exposed to, actively infected with, or recovered from COVID-19 were included in the dataset. Samples came from the ongoing ImmuneRACE study (first 160 participants) plus 1,254 subjects from 6 global collaborators. A freely available public database, intended as a resource for researchers studying the immune response to SARS-CoV-2, is where the repertoires were released. Beyond this particular receptor, the publication reports: The amount of clinical and demographic metadata varied by source and participant and was provided uncurated.

Notes on this clone: Its antigen remains undetermined. One base away there is no much larger clone; base qualities are not given.

In Seattle, one collaborating source enrolled patients while the infection was active and tracked those patients longitudinally over the course of disease. Collaborating institutions collected whole blood in K2EDTA tubes following their own protocols. For TCRbeta analysis, collaborators shipped samples as frozen whole blood, isolated PBMCs, or DNA extracted from either of those sample types. TCRbeta CDR3 regions were amplified from genomic DNA using the immunoSEQ Assay, a bias-controlled multiplex PCR. The study's processing was this. The number of nucleated cells in each sample was estimated by amplification of reference gene primers within the assay. To quantify the absolute abundance of each unique TCRbeta CDR3 rearrangement, sequence reads were collapsed and filtered. Productive Simpson clonality was computed per sample as the square root of Simpson's diversity index over productive rearrangements. TCRdb's version of the immuneACCESS table is confined to in-frame rearrangements and falls short of the full clone set. An unresolved V gene accounts for under half of the shortfall where checked; the remainder is of unknown origin. The V and J calls and clone size were taken over from that table, and D and trimming were inferred from the DNA. A total of 75,000 to 90,000 clones appear in this sample, about 90% of them only once. Jointly, the top ten make up over 6.5% of the sample.

CDR3 length: 14 amino acids, cysteine to phenylalanine. Just the 42-base CDR3 DNA is kept, in frame starting at base 1. CDR1 SGDLS and CDR2 YYNGEE were looked up in the germline V gene. Unmatched junction bases come to 4, with V trimmed by 3 bases and J by 7 bases. Sample: peripheral blood. Recombination linked TRBV9 to TRBJ2-7; the central 13 bases match TRBD2. This TCR was recovered from a man aged 18 to 35 with COVID-19, enrolled during active disease. The CDR3 reads as follows: CASSAGLAGEEQYF. The bases are TGTGCCAGCAGCGCAGGACTAGCGGGAGAGGAGCAGTACTTC.